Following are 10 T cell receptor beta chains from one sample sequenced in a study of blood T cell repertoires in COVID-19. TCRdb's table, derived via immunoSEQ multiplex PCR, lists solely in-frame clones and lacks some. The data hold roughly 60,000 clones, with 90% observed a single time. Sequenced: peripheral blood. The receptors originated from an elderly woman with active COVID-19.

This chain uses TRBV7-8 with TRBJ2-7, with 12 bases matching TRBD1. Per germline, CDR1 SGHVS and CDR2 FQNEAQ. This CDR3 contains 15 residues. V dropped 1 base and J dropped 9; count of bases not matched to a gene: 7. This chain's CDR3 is CASSLDAGQGAGQYV. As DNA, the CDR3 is TGTGCCAGCAGCTTAGACGCGGGACAGGGGGCAGGGCAGTACGTC.

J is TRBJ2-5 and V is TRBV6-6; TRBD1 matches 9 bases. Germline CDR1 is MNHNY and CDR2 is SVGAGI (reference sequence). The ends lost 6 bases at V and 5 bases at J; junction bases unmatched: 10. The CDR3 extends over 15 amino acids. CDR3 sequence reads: CASRKTGGAGETQYF. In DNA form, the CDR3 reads TGTGCCAGCAGGAAAACAGGGGGCGCTGGGGAGACCCAGTACTTC.

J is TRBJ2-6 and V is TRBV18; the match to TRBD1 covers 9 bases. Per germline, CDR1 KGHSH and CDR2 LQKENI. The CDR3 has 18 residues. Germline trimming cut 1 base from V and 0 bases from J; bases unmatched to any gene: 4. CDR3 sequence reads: CASSPRDRGASGANVLTF. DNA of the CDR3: TGTGCCAGCTCACCACGTGACAGGGGGGCCTCTGGGGCCAACGTCCTGACTTTC.

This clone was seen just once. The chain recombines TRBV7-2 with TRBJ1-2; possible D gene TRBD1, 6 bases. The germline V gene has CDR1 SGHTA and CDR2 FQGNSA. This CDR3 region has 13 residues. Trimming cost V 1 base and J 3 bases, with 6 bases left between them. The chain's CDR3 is CASSLDRDYGYTF. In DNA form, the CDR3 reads TGTGCCAGCAGCTTAGACAGGGACTATGGCTACACCTTC.

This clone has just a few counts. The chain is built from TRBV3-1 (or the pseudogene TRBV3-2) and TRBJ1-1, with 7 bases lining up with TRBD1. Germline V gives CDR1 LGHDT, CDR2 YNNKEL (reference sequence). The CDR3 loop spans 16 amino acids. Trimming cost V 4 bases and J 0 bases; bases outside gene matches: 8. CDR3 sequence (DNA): TGTGCCAGCAGCCGGGGACAGACCCTTATGAACACTGAAGCTTTCTTT. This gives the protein CASSRGQTLMNTEAFF.

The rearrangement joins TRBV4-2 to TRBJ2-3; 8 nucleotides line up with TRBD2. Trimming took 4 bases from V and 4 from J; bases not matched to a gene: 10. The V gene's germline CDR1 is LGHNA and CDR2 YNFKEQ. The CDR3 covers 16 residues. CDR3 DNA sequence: TGTGCCAGCAGCCGCGGGACGGGGGGGGCCGCAGATACGCAGTATTTT. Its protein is CASSRGTGGAADTQYF.

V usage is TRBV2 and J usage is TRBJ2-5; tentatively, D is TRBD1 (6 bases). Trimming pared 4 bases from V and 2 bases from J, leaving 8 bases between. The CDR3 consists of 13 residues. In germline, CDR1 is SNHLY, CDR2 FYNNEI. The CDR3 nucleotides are TGTGCCAGCAGTGGTGGACAGCAAGAGACCCAGTACTTC. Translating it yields CASSGGQQETQYF.

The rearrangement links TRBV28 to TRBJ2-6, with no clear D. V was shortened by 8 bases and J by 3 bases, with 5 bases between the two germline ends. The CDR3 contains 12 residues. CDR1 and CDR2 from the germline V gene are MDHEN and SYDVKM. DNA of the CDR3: TGTGCCAGCGGAGTTGGGGCCAACGTCCTGACTTTC. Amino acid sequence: CASGVGANVLTF.

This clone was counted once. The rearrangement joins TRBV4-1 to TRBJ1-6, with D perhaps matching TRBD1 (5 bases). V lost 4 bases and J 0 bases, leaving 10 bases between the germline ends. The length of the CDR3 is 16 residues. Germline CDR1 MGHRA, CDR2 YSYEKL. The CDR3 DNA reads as TGCGCCAGCAGCCGCGGGACGGGCTCCTATAATTCACCCCTCCACTTT. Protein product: CASSRGTGSYNSPLHF.

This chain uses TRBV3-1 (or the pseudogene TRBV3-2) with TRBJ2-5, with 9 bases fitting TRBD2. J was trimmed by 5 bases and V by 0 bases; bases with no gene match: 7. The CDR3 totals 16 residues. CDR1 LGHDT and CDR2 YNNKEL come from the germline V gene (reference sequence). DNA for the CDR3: TGTGCCAGCAGCCAAGATCCGAGCGGGGGGAGGGAGACCCAGTACTTC. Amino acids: CASSQDPSGGRETQYF.